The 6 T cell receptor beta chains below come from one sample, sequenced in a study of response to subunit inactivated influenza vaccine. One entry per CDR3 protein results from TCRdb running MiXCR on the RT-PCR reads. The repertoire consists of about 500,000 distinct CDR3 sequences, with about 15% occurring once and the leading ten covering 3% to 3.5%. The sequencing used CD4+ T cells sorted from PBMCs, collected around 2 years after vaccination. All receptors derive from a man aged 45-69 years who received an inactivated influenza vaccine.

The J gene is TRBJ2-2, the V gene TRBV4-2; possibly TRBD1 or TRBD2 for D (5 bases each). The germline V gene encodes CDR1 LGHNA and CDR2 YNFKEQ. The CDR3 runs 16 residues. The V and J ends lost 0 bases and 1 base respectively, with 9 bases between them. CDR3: CASSQDWGRNTGELFF. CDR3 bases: TGTGCCAGCAGCCAAGATTGGGGGAGGAACACCGGGGAGCTGTTTTTT.

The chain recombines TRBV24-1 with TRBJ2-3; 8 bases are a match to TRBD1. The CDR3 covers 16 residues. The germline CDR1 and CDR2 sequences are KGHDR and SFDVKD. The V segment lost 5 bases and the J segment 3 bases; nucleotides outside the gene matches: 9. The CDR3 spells CATSGLTGVETDTQYF. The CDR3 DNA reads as TGTGCCACCAGTGGTCTGACAGGGGTTGAAACAGATACGCAGTATTTT.

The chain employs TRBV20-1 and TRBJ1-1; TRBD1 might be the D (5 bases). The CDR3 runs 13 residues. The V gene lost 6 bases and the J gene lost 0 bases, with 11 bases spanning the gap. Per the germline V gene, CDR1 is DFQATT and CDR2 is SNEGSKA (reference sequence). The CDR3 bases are TGCAGTGCCCTGAGCAGGGTGAACACTGAAGCTTTCTTT. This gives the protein CSALSRVNTEAFF.

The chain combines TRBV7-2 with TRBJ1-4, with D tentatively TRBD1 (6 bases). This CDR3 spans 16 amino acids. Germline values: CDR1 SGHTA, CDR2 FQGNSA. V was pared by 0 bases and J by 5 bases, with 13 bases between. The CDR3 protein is CASSLAGQYANEKLFF. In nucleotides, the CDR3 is TGTGCCAGCAGCTTAGCCGGACAGTACGCGAATGAAAAACTGTTTTTT.

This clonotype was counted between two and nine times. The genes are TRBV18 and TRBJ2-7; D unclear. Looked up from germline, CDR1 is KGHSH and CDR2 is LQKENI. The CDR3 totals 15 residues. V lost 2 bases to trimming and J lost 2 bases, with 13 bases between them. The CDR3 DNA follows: TGTGCCAGCTCACCAAGTAGGGCCTTCACCTACGAGCAGTACTTC. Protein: CASSPSRAFTYEQYF.

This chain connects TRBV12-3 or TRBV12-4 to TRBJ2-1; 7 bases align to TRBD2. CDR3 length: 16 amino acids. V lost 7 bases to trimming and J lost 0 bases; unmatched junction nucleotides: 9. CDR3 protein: CASILGSSGSYNEQFF. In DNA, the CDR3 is TGTGCCAGCATCTTGGGATCTAGCGGCTCCTACAATGAGCAGTTCTTC.